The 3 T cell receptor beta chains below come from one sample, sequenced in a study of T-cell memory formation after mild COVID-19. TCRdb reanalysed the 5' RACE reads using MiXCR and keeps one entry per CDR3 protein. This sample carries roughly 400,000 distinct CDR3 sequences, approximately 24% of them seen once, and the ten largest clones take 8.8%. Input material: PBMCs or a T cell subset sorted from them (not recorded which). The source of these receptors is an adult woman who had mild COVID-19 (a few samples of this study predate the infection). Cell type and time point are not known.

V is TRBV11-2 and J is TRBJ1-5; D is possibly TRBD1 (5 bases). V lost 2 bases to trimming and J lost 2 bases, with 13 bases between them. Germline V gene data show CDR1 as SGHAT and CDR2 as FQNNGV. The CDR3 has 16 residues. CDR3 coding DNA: TGTGCCAGCAGCTTAAGTGACGCCAGGGGCAATCAGCCCCAGCATTTT. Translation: CASSLSDARGNQPQHF.

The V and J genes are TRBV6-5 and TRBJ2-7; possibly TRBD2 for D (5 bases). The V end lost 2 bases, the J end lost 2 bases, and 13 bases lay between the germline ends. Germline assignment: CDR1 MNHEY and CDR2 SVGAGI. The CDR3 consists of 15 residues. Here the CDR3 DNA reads TGTGCCAGCAGTTACGACGGGGTACCTCCCTACGAGCAGTACTTC. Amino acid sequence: CASSYDGVPPYEQYF.

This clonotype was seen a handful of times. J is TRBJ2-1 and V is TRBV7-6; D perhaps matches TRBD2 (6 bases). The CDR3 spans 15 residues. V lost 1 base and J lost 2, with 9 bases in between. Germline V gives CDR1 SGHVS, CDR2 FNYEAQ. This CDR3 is CASSLGSGPYNEQFF. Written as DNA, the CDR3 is TGTGCCAGCAGCTTAGGTAGCGGCCCCTACAATGAGCAGTTCTTC.